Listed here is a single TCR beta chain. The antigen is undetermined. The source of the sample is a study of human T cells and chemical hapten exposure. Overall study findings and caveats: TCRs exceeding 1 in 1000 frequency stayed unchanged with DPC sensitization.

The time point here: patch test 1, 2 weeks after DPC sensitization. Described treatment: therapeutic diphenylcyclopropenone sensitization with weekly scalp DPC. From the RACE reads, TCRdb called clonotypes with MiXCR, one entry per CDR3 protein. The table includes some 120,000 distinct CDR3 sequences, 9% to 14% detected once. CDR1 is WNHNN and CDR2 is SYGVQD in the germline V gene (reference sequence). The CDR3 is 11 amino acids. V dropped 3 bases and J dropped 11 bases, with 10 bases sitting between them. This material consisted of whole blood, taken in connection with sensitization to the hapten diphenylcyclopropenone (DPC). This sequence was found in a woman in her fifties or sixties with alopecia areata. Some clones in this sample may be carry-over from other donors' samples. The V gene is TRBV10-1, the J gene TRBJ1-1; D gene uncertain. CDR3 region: CASSEGRRAFF. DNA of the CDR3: TGCGCCAGCAGTGAAGGAAGGAGGGCTTTCTTT.